Presented here are 13 T cell receptor beta chains from one specimen sequenced in a study of shared clonotypes between healthy human individuals. TCRdb's copy holds only in-frame clones and misses some; the assay was immunoSEQ multiplex PCR. This table holds fewer than 700,000 clones, about 95% found once. CD45RO-negative, CCR7-positively selected cells formed the naive CD8 fraction, excluding terminally differentiated effector memory CD45RA+ cells. Specimen: naive CD8+ T cells sorted from blood. These receptors all come from a woman in her twenties or thirties in good health.

The chain has TRBV27 and TRBJ2-5; the D gene is possibly TRBD2 (5 bases). V lost 3 bases and J lost 3, with 8 bases in between. The CDR3 sequence is 13 residues long. Germline V lookup: CDR1 MNHEY, CDR2 SMNVEV (reference sequence). The CDR3 DNA reads TGTGCCAGCAGTTTTTTGCGGGAAGAGACCCAGTACTTC. It is translated as CASSFLREETQYF.

V and J are TRBV5-4 and TRBJ2-5; TRBD2 aligns across 11 bases. The DNA end favors TRBJ2-7, so the J call may be wrong. The germline CDR1 and CDR2 sequences are SGHNT and YYREEE (reference sequence). The CDR3 covers 14 residues. CDR3: CASSYSGLAGEQYF. Written as DNA, the CDR3 is TGTGCCAGCAGCTATAGCGGACTAGCGGGCGAGCAGTACTTC.

This chain joins TRBV7-9 and TRBJ2-7; D uncertain. Between the trimmed V and J ends, which lost 5 bases and 5 bases, there was a span of 19 bases. There are 15 residues in the CDR3. CDR1 is SEHNR, CDR2 FQNEAQ, per germline (reference sequence). The CDR3 DNA reads as TGTGCCAGCAGCCTCCCCGGGCCCCGATCTAACGAGCAGTACTTC. It translates to CASSLPGPRSNEQYF.

The rearrangement links TRBV5-6 to TRBJ2-7; D might be TRBD1 (6 bases). Germline CDR1 and CDR2: SGHDT and YYEEEE. V lost 0 bases and J 6 bases, leaving 13 bases between the germline ends. This CDR3 has 14 residues. This chain's CDR3 is CASSLEAGASEQYF. CDR3 bases: TGTGCCAGCAGCTTGGAGGCAGGGGCCAGCGAGCAGTACTTC. Full variable domain (remainder filled in from reference TRBV5-6 and TRBJ2-7): DAGVTQSPTHLIKTRGQQVTLRCSPKSGHDTVSWYQQALGQGPQFIFQYYEEEERQRGNFPDRFSGHQFPNYSSELNVNALLLGDSALYLCASSLEAGASEQYFGPGTRLTVT.

This chain uses TRBV27 with TRBJ1-2, with D tentatively TRBD1 (6 bases). The CDR3 consists of 13 residues. Germline V gives CDR1 MNHEY, CDR2 SMNVEV (reference sequence). The V end lost 3 bases, the J end lost 7 bases, and 12 bases lay between the germline ends. This chain's CDR3 is CASSFTGMFGYTF. The CDR3 nucleotides read TGTGCCAGCAGTTTCACAGGGATGTTTGGCTACACCTTC.

V gene TRBV13 combines with J gene TRBJ2-7; D is uncertain. CDR3 size: 12 residues. V was clipped by 1 base and J by 6 bases, with 7 bases between them. Germline CDR1 is PRHDT and CDR2 is FYEKMQ (reference sequence). The CDR3 bases are TGTGCCAGCAGCTTAGAGGGAAGCGAGCAGTACTTC. Encoded protein: CASSLEGSEQYF.

The chain recombines TRBV15 with TRBJ2-3; D might be TRBD2 (5 bases). Germline V gives CDR1 LNHNV, CDR2 YYDKDF (reference sequence). The length of the CDR3 is 16 residues. The V end was cut by 0 bases, the J end by 1 base, with 11 bases between. CDR3: CATSRDYGGRTDTQYF. CDR3 bases: TGTGCCACCAGCAGAGATTACGGCGGGCGCACAGATACGCAGTATTTT.

The rearrangement uses TRBV27 and TRBJ1-1; D not certain. This CDR3 comprises 15 residues. Deletions cut 5 bases from V and 1 base from J, with 14 bases between. Germline values: CDR1 MNHEY, CDR2 SMNVEV (reference sequence). CDR3 bases: TGTGCCAGCAGTCCCCTTGGGGAGGAGAACACTGAAGCTTTCTTT. Amino acid sequence: CASSPLGEENTEAFF.

The chain employs TRBV28 and TRBJ2-5; D is undetermined. With the DNA end fitting TRBJ2-7 better, the J assignment may be wrong. CDR1 is MDHEN, CDR2 SYDVKM, per germline. This CDR3 is 10 amino acids long. CDR3 sequence: CATSTYEQYF. In DNA, the CDR3 is TGTGCCACCAGCACCTACGAGCAGTACTTC.

The chain has TRBV11-2 and TRBJ2-7; perhaps TRBD2 as D (5 bases). The V end lost 1 base, the J end lost 1 base, and 14 bases lay between the germline ends. This CDR3 is 16 amino acids long. Germline V gene lookup returns CDR1 SGHAT and CDR2 FQNNGV. The CDR3 spells CASSLAPLASSYEQYF. CDR3 sequence (DNA): TGTGCCAGCAGCTTAGCCCCGCTAGCCTCTTCCTACGAGCAGTACTTC.

The V gene is TRBV5-6, the J gene TRBJ2-3, with D unresolved. This CDR3 is built from 13 residues. Trimming took 0 bases from V and 2 from J, leaving 4 bases between them. CDR1 and CDR2 from the germline V gene are SGHDT and YYEEEE. Here the CDR3 DNA reads TGTGCCAGCAGCTTGGACTACACAGATACGCAGTATTTT. This encodes CASSLDYTDTQYF.

This chain links TRBV9 with TRBJ2-3; TRBD2 matches 9 bases. V gave up 4 bases and J gave up 1 base; unmatched junction bases: 4. This CDR3 is built from 15 residues. Germline CDR1 SGDLS, CDR2 YYNGEE. This chain's CDR3 is CASSTSGFRTDTQYF. The CDR3 nucleotides are TGTGCCAGCAGCACTAGCGGGTTCCGCACAGATACGCAGTATTTT.

The chain employs TRBV6-1 and TRBJ1-3; TRBD1 agrees at 7 bases. CDR1 is MNHNS, CDR2 SASEGT, per germline. V was clipped by 3 bases and J by 0 bases; unmatched bases: 11. The CDR3 runs 18 residues. The CDR3 region is CASSERGDRRSSGNTIYF. CDR3 coding DNA: TGTGCCAGCAGTGAGAGGGGGGACAGACGTAGCTCTGGAAACACCATATATTTT.